A selection of T cell receptor beta chains follows, all from one sample in a study of blood T cell repertoires in COVID-19. TCRdb's copy holds only in-frame clones and misses some; the assay was immunoSEQ multiplex PCR. In the table there are roughly 520,000 clones, approximately 87% of which are singletons. The sequenced sample was PBMCs or T cells enriched from blood (not recorded which). The receptors come from a woman aged 40 to 50 who had recovered from COVID-19. Each CDR3 is given with its conserved first and last residue. A D gene is named only where the DNA matches it firmly. The listing skips clone size in some rows; elsewhere it reads once, few, many or a size class.

CDR3 length	V gene	D gene	J gene	clone size	CDR3 protein	CDR3 DNA
14	TRBV7-2	TRBD2	TRBJ2-7	once	CASSRSLAGDEQYF	TGTGCCAGCAGCCGGTCACTAGCGGGAGACGAGCAGTACTTC
14	TRBV5-1	.	TRBJ1-6	.	CASSSAGNNSPLHF	TGCGCCAGCAGCTCGGCAGGCAATAATTCACCCCTCCACTTT
14	TRBV20-1	TRBD2	TRBJ2-2	.	CSASLSSGSGELFF	TGCAGTGCTAGTCTGTCTAGCGGGAGTGGGGAGCTGTTTTTT
14	TRBV24-1	TRBD1	TRBJ1-4	.	CATSDPTGGEKLFF	TGTGCCACCAGTGACCCGACAGGGGGGGAAAAACTGTTTTTT
15	TRBV7-2	.	TRBJ2-3	.	CASSLVVGFTDTQYF	TGTGCCAGCAGCTTAGTGGTCGGTTTCACAGATACGCAGTATTTT
17	TRBV11-2	TRBD2	TRBJ2-3	.	CASSVGLAGDFTDTQYF	TGTGCCAGCAGCGTAGGACTAGCGGGGGATTTCACAGATACGCAGTATTTT
15	TRBV7-2	TRBD2	TRBJ2-3	.	CASSLRGRSTDTQYF	TGTGCCAGCAGCTTACGCGGGAGGAGCACAGATACGCAGTATTTT
15	TRBV29-1	TRBD2	TRBJ2-1	once	CSVETGTSGRPEQFF	TGCAGCGTTGAAACTGGGACTAGCGGGAGGCCTGAGCAGTTCTTC
17	TRBV3-1/TRBV3-2	.	TRBJ2-7	.	CASSLRGAGASGGEQYF	TGTGCCAGCAGCCTACGGGGGGCGGGAGCCTCGGGGGGCGAGCAGTACTTC
14	TRBV4-1	.	TRBJ1-1	.	CASSQDQGMPVTFF	TGCGCCAGCAGCCAAGACCAGGGGATGCCCGTAACTTTCTTT
14	TRBV25-1	TRBD2	TRBJ2-7	.	CASRSGSGAYEQYF	TGTGCCAGCAGAAGCGGGAGCGGCGCCTACGAGCAGTACTTC
15	TRBV6-5	.	TRBJ2-7	.	CASHRKQTGTGEQYF	TGTGCCAGCCATCGAAAGCAAACAGGGACGGGGGAGCAGTACTTC
12	TRBV5-6	.	TRBJ1-1	.	CASSSMGLVAFF	TGTGCCAGCAGCTCGATGGGACTCGTCGCTTTCTTT
15	TRBV13	TRBD1	TRBJ1-2	.	CASSLGTGGVYGYTF	TGTGCCAGCAGCCTCGGGACAGGGGGAGTGTATGGCTACACCTTC
12	TRBV12-3/TRBV12-4	.	TRBJ1-2	.	CASSLEAYGYTF	TGTGCCAGCAGTTTAGAAGCCTATGGCTACACCTTC
15	TRBV19	.	TRBJ2-5	.	CATSPQAGRVETQYF	TGTGCCACTTCCCCCCAGGCGGGGCGGGTGGAGACCCAGTACTTC
13	TRBV2	TRBD1	TRBJ1-2	.	CASSHRGDYGYTF	TGTGCCAGCAGTCACAGGGGTGACTATGGCTACACCTTC
20	TRBV10-2	TRBD1	TRBJ2-6	.	CASRRTDRGFLGSGANVLTF	TGCGCCAGCAGGCGAACGGACAGGGGATTCCTAGGCTCTGGGGCCAACGTCCTGACTTTC
16	TRBV4-1	.	TRBJ1-6	few	CASSQVGAGDGSPLHF	TGCGCCAGCAGCCAAGTAGGGGCAGGGGATGGTTCACCCCTCCACTTT
19	TRBV13	TRBD2	TRBJ2-1	.	CASSFRTSGRARSNNEQFF	TGTGCCAGCAGCTTCCGGACTAGCGGGAGGGCCAGATCTAACAATGAGCAGTTCTTC
13	TRBV5-6	TRBD1	TRBJ2-7	.	CASSFDRENEQYF	TGTGCCAGCAGCTTTGACAGGGAGAACGAGCAGTACTTC
16	TRBV2	.	TRBJ1-1	.	CASSEALRWTQTEAFF	TGTGCCAGCAGTGAAGCGCTTCGATGGACTCAGACTGAAGCTTTCTTT
15	TRBV9	TRBD1	TRBJ2-2	.	CASSSTGSGTGELFF	TGTGCCAGCAGTTCGACAGGGTCGGGCACCGGGGAGCTGTTTTTT
15	TRBV3-1/TRBV3-2	.	TRBJ1-2	.	CASSQDWQGGYGYTF	TGTGCCAGCAGCCAAGATTGGCAGGGTGGATATGGCTACACCTTC
17	TRBV5-1	TRBD1	TRBJ1-1	.	CASSLTTGGAMNTEAFF	TGCGCCAGCAGTCTCACAACAGGGGGTGCGATGAACACTGAAGCTTTCTTT
12	TRBV10-1	.	TRBJ1-1	.	CASSEATIGAFF	TGCGCCAGCAGTGAAGCAACGATTGGAGCTTTCTTT
16	TRBV30	.	TRBJ1-3	.	CAWRLEGRLSGNTIYF	TGTGCCTGGAGACTGGAGGGACGGCTCTCTGGAAACACCATATATTTT
15	TRBV5-1	.	TRBJ2-7	.	CASSGVAGISYEQYF	TGCGCCAGCAGCGGGGTGGCCGGGATCTCCTACGAGCAGTACTTC
16	TRBV29-1	TRBD1	TRBJ2-1	.	CSVVGQGSWAYNEQFF	TGCAGCGTTGTGGGACAGGGATCTTGGGCCTACAATGAGCAGTTCTTC
19	TRBV11-3	.	TRBJ2-3	.	CASSLGITGLAGYTDTQYF	TGTGCCAGCAGCTTAGGAATTACAGGCCTTGCCGGCTACACAGATACGCAGTATTTT
12	TRBV6-5	.	TRBJ2-7	.	CASSPTLREQYF	TGTGCCAGCAGTCCCACACTACGCGAGCAGTACTTC
16	TRBV7-6	TRBD2	TRBJ2-3	.	CASSSPGLAATDTQYF	TGTGCCAGCAGCTCCCCGGGACTAGCGGCTACAGATACGCAGTATTTT
13	TRBV7-2	TRBD1	TRBJ1-3	.	CASRQGQGNTIYF	TGTGCCAGCAGACAGGGACAGGGAAACACCATATATTTT
15	TRBV27	.	TRBJ1-1	.	CASSHDLDRTREAFF	TGTGCCAGCAGTCATGACCTCGACAGGACCAGGGAAGCTTTCTTT
15	TRBV5-1	TRBD1	TRBJ1-2	.	CASSLGAGGVYGYTF	TGCGCCAGCAGCTTAGGAGCAGGGGGCGTCTATGGCTACACCTTC
16	TRBV24-1	TRBD2	TRBJ2-7	.	CATSDSRLAGAEEQYF	TGTGCCACCAGTGATTCTAGACTAGCGGGAGCGGAGGAGCAGTACTTC
16	TRBV6-5	.	TRBJ1-2	.	CASSYGVTGSNYGYTF	TGTGCCAGCAGTTACGGTGTGACAGGCTCTAACTATGGCTACACCTTC
16	TRBV18	TRBD1	TRBJ1-3	.	CASSPDRVSTGNTIYF	TGTGCCAGCTCACCGGACAGGGTATCGACTGGAAACACCATATATTTT
14	TRBV4-3	.	TRBJ1-2	.	CASSPLGQGSGYTF	TGCGCCAGCAGCCCCTTGGGGCAGGGAAGTGGCTACACCTTC
14	TRBV5-1	.	TRBJ2-3	.	CASSLGSVEDTQYF	TGCGCCAGCAGCTTGGGAAGCGTCGAAGATACGCAGTATTTT
15	TRBV15	TRBD2	TRBJ2-7	.	CATSRELAGTYEQYF	TGTGCCACCAGCAGAGAGCTAGCGGGAACCTACGAGCAGTACTTC
16	TRBV9	TRBD2	TRBJ2-2	.	CASSVEGLAGSQELFF	TGTGCCAGCAGCGTAGAGGGACTAGCGGGATCTCAGGAGCTGTTTTTT
15	TRBV5-6	.	TRBJ2-6	.	CASSRQGSGANVLTF	TGTGCCAGCAGTCGGCAGGGCTCAGGGGCCAACGTCCTGACTTTC
16	TRBV15	TRBD1	TRBJ2-7	.	CATSRAAGTGPYEQYF	TGTGCCACCAGCAGAGCCGCCGGGACAGGACCCTACGAGCAGTACTTC
15	TRBV7-2	.	TRBJ1-6	.	CASSPVGARNSPLHF	TGTGCCAGCAGCCCCGTGGGGGCCAGGAATTCACCCCTCCACTTT
15	TRBV7-8	.	TRBJ1-2	.	CASSPDVGGYDGYTF	TGTGCCAGCAGCCCCGACGTCGGGGGTTATGATGGCTACACCTTC
17	TRBV7-2	TRBD2	TRBJ2-1	.	CASSSRTSGSAHNEQFF	TGTGCCAGCAGCTCCCGGACTAGCGGGAGCGCCCACAATGAGCAGTTCTTC
13	TRBV10-2	.	TRBJ1-5	.	CASSYTEEGPQHF	TGCGCCAGCAGTTACACGGAGGAGGGGCCCCAGCATTTT
15	TRBV12-2	.	TRBJ2-7	.	CASRLCPSGIGEQYF	TGTGCAAGTCGCTTATGTCCCAGCGGGATCGGCGAGCAGTACTTC
15	TRBV18	TRBD1	TRBJ1-1	.	CASSPTGGLDTEAFF	TGTGCCAGCTCACCGACAGGGGGCTTGGACACTGAAGCTTTCTTT
15	TRBV6-1	.	TRBJ1-6	.	CASSDTNTYNSPLHF	TGTGCCAGCAGTGATACGAACACCTATAATTCACCCCTCCACTTT
12	TRBV7-2	.	TRBJ2-3	.	CASSKPRDTQYF	TGTGCCAGCAGCAAACCGAGGGATACGCAGTATTTT
15	TRBV3-1/TRBV3-2	TRBD2	TRBJ2-1	many	CASSLKTSGYNEQFF	TGTGCCAGCAGCCTCAAGACTAGCGGATACAATGAGCAGTTCTTC
16	TRBV7-6	TRBD2	TRBJ2-5	.	CASSLGREGLRETQYF	TGTGCCAGCAGCTTGGGACGGGAGGGCCTAAGGGAGACCCAGTACTTC
16	TRBV5-1	.	TRBJ1-1	.	CASSLDPQGLTPEAFF	TGCGCCAGCAGCTTGGATCCTCAGGGTTTAACCCCTGAAGCTTTCTTT